This T cell receptor beta chain was sequenced during a study of CD8 T cells in Susac syndrome. Germline V gives CDR1 DFQATT, CDR2 SNEGSKA (reference sequence). The CDR3 has 15 residues. V was cut by 2 bases and J by 2 bases, with 13 bases left in between. Reverse transcription used about 0.5 to 1 ug RNA and random hexamers. One entry per CDR3 protein, called by TCRdb with MiXCR from the immunoSEQ multiplex PCR reads. Among about 52,000 distinct CDR3 sequences listed, roughly 93% were seen once. TEMRA cells underwent FACS enrichment and CD8+ and CD4+ T cells underwent negative isolation. This chain joins TRBV20-1 and TRBJ2-1; no clear D gene. The clonotype comes from a human donor with multiple sclerosis. The sequenced material came from CD8+ T cells from PBMCs. CDR3 in DNA: TGCAGTGCTAGAACTTCTGAGTCGACCTACAATGAGCAGTTCTTC. Translating it yields CSARTSESTYNEQFF.